The clone carrying this T cell receptor (beta chain) was detected ten times or more. Its specificity is not known. Ophthalmopathy patients showed a Clinical Activity Score of at least 3, NOSPECS grade of at least 4 and duration under 3 months. The data derive from a study of T cells in Graves' hyperthyroidism and ophthalmopathy. As for the study in general: Sampling of peripheral blood happened at initial diagnosis, prior to any treatment.

RNA transcripts were the template for amplifying TCR beta CDR3 regions. Initially, a first-round RT-PCR of the TCR CDR3 employed the HTBI primer set. In TCRdb, the multiplex PCR reads were re-called with MiXCR into one record per CDR3 protein. The table has 500,000 to 800,000 distinct CDR3 sequences, roughly 15% seen once. Points from the study as a whole: Ophthalmopathy was model-predicted a median approximately 6.9 months pre-onset. Most clonotypes that expanded in the thyroid above 0.001 also showed up in blood.

The source of this sequence is a woman aged 50 to 65 with Graves' ophthalmopathy. Input material: blood.

As DNA, the CDR3 is TGTGCCAGCAGTTCGGCGCAATACAATGAGCAGTTCTTC. As protein: CASSSAQYNEQFF. V gene TRBV27 combines with J gene TRBJ2-1; no firm D call. Germline V CDR1 and CDR2: MNHEY, SMNVEV (reference sequence). Trimming took off 4 bases at V and 4 bases at J, with 8 bases between the two ends. The CDR3 totals 13 residues.